The sequence of this TCR beta chain was determined in a study of Tregs in tolerant kidney transplant recipients. Study-wide results and limits: Nucleotide sequences could not be compared across some patients' samples due to primer changes. Tregs expanded with activated donor B cells seemed most donor-specific. Biological reproducibility was not directly addressed in this study.

The CDR3 runs to 14 residues. The germline V gene has CDR1 SGHVS and CDR2 FQNEAQ. The ends were cut back, 2 bases at V and 4 bases at J, with 11 bases in the middle. With respect to this clone: The antigen remains undetermined.

Mixed chimerism was transient after nonmyeloablative marrow transplants from related graft donors. Unstimulated regulatory T cells (CD4+CD25+CD127-), CD4+CD25- non-regulatory cells, CD4 and CD8 cells were FACS-sorted from thawed PBMCs. Assay used: immunoSEQ multiplex PCR; TCRdb lists only in-frame clones, some missing. The repertoire holds approximately 90,000 clones, with roughly 93% as singletons. This sample comprised CD4+ T cells from blood (PBMCs), obtained 12 months after the transplant. The gene calls are TRBV7-8 and TRBJ1-1, with TRBD1 as a possible D gene (5 bases). The origin of this receptor is a human patient who received a combined kidney and bone marrow transplant. The graft donor may have given rise to some T cells. CDR3 coding DNA: TGTGCCAGCAGCTTAAGCAGGGTGGGCACTGAAGCTTTCTTT. Amino acids: CASSLSRVGTEAFF.